Included here is one T cell receptor beta chain sequence, with context. In this sample, this clone turned up once. The antigen it recognizes is unknown. The record has no base qualities; no much larger clone is one base away. The library relied on the immunoSEQ multiplex PCR assay. Rearranged TCR beta chain sequences were amplified with the hsTCRB Kit following the manufacturer's protocol. An Illumina MiSeq was used to sequence the TCRB libraries. The paper's processing steps were these. Demultiplexing, trimming and gene mapping were performed with the kit vendor's proprietary platform. Not all clones reach the TCRdb copy of this immuneACCESS table, which keeps in-frame sequences only. Checked studies attribute under half of the gap to unresolved V genes and leave the rest unexplained. That table furnishes V, J and clone size, whereas the DNA furnished D and trimming. The table for this sample lists about 56,000 clones; 87% of them were counted only once. The biggest ten clones account for 1.1% to 1.5% of the sample.

The sample belongs to a study of a mutant IDH1 vaccine in newly diagnosed glioma (dated by TCRdb to 2020 to 2023). At the level of the whole study: Across visits V03 through V10, patients got a total of eight vaccinations, given in weeks 1, 3, 5, 7, 11, 15, 19 and 23. Of the approximately 30 treated patients, 62.5% were male and about 38% were female, and the mean age was 40.4 years. Longitudinal TCRB deep sequencing was done for 25 to 30 treated patients, wherever samples were available for exploratory analyses. Before enrollment, patients had received standard therapy of radiotherapy alone, temozolomide alone, or radiochemotherapy with temozolomide; most received the combination. Peripheral blood samples were drawn at six visits, namely V03 (baseline), V05, V07, V10, V12 and V13. In the chemotherapy-containing groups, vaccination started alongside temozolomide cycles, whereas in patients who had radiotherapy alone it started 4-6 weeks after radiotherapy. Study-level results and caveats: Immune responses induced by the vaccine were seen in 90% to 95% of patients across multiple MHC alleles. No apparent relationship was observed between pseudoprogression and alterations in the top peripheral T cell clonotypes detected by TCRB sequencing. Selection of PBMC samples for TCRB deep sequencing was based on availability. According to the authors, sample limitations meant that analyses of patient blood samples could not be reproduced.

The time point label on this specimen signifies: week 23, last vaccination. A 20-mer mutant IDH1 peptide at 300 micrograms in Montanide made up each vaccine dose, which was injected subcutaneously together with topical imiquimod. All donors had newly diagnosed IDH1-mutant astrocytomas of WHO grade 3 or 4 that showed loss of nuclear ATRX. The samples were drawn from NOA16, a multicentre, single-arm, open-label phase I trial in Germany that tested a mutant IDH1 peptide vaccine in humans for the first time. Genomic DNA for TCRB sequencing was extracted from EDTA blood using the DNeasy Blood and Tissue Kit. A distance of 8 bases separates the germline ends of V and J, which lose 4 bases and 3 bases respectively. The CDR3, from cysteine to phenylalanine, totals 12 residues. Just CDR3 DNA is preserved here, 36 bases in frame from base 1. Looking up the germline V gene (reference sequence) yields CDR1 SGHNT and CDR2 YYREEE.

Source: PBMCs, taken from a glioma patient whose treatment included an IDH1 peptide vaccine. The TCR sequence derives from a man aged 35 to 55 with glioma. The receptor chain draws on TRBV5-4 and TRBJ2-7; D gene: possibly TRBD2, on 5 matching bases. The CDR3 here reads CASSIRDYEQYF. The DNA is TGTGCCAGCAGCATCCGGGACTACGAGCAGTACTTC.